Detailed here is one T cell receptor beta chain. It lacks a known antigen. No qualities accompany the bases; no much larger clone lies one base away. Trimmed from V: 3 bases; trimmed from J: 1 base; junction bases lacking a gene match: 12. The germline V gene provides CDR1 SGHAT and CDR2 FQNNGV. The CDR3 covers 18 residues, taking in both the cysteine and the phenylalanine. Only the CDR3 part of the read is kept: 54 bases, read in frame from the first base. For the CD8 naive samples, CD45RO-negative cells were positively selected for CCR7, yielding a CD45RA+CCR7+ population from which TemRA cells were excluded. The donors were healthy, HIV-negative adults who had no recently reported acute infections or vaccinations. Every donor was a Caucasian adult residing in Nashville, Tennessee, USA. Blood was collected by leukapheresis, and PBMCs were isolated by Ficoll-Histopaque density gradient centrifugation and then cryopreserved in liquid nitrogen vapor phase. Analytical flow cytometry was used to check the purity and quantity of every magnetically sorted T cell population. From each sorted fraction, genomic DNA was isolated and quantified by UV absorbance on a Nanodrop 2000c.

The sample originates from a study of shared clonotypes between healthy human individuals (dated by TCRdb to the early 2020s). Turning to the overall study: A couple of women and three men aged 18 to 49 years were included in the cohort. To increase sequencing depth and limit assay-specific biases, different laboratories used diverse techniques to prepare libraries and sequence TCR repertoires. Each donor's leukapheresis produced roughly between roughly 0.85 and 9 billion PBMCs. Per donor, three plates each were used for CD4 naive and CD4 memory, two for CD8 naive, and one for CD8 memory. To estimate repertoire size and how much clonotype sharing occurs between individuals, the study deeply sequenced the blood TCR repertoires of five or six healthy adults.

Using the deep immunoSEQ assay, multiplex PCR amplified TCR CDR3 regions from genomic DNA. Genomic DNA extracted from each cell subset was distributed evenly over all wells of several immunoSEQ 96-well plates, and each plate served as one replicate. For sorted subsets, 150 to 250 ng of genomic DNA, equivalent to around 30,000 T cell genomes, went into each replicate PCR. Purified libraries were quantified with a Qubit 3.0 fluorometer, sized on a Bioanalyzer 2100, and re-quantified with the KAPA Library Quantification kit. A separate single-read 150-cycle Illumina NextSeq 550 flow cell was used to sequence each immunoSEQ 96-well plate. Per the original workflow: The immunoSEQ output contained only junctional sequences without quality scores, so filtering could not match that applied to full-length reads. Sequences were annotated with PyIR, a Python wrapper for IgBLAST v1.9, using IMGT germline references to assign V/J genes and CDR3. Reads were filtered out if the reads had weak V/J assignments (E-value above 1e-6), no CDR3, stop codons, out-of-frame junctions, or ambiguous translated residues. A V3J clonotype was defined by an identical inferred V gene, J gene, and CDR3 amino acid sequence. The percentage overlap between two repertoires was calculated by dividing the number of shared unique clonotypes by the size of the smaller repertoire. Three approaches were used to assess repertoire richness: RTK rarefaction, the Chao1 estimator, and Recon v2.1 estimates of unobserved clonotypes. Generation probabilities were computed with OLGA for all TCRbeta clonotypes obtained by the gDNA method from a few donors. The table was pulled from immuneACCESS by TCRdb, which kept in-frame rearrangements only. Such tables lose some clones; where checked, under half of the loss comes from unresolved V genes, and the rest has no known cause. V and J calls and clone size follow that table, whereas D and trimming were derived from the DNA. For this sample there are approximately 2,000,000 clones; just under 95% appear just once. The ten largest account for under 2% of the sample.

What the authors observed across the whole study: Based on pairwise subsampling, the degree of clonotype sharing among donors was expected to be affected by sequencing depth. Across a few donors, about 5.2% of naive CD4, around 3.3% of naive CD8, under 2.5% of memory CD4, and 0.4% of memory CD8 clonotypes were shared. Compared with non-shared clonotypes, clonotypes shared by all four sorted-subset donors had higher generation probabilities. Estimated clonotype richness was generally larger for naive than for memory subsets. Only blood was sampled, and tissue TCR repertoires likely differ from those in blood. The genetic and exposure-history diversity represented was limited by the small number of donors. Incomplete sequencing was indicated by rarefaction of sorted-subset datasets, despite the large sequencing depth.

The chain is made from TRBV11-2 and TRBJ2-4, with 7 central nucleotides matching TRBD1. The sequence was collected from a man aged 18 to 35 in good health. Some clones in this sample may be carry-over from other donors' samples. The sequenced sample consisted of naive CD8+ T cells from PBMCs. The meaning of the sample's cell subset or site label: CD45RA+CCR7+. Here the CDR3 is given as CASSFGPEQGLAKNIQYF. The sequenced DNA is TGTGCCAGCAGCTTCGGGCCAGAACAGGGGTTGGCCAAAAACATTCAGTACTTC.